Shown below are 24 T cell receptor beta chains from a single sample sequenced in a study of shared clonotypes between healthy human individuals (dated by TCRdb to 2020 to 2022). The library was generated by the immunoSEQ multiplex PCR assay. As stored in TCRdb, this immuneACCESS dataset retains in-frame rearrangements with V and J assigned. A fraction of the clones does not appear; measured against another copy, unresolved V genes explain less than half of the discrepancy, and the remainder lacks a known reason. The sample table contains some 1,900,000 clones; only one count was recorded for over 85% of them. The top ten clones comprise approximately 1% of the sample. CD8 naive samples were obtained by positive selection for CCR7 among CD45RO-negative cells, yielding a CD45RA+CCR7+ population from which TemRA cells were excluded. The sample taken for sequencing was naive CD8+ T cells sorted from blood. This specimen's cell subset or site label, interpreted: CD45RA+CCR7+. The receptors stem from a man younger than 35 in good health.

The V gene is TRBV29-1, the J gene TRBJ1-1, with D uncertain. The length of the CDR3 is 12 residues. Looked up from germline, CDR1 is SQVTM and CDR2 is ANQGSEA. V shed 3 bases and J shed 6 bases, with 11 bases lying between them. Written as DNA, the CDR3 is TGCAGCGTTGATTCCGGAAGCCCTGAAGCTTTCTTT. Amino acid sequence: CSVDSGSPEAFF.

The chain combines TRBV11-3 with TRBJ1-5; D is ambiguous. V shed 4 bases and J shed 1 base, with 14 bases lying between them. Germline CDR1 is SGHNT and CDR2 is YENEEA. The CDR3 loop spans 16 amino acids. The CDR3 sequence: CASSSIRGGSNQPQHF. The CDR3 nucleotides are TGTGCCAGCAGCTCAATACGTGGAGGGAGCAATCAGCCCCAGCATTTT.

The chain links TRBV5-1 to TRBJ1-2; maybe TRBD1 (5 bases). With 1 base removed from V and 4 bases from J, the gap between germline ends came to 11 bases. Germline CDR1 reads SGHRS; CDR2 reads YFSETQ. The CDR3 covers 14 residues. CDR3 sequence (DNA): TGCGCCAGCAGCTTGAGACAGCTGGGCTATGGCTACACCTTC. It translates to CASSLRQLGYGYTF.

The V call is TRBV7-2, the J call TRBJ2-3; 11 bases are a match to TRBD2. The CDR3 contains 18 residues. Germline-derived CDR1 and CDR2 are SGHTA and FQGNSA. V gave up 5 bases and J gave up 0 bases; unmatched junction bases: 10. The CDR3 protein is CASSRYWTSGQSTDTQYF. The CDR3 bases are TGTGCCAGCAGCCGCTATTGGACTAGCGGGCAAAGCACAGATACGCAGTATTTT. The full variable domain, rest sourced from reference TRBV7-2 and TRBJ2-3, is GAGVSQSPSNKVTEKGKDVELRCDPISGHTALYWYRQSLGQGLEFLIYFQGNSAPDKSGLPSDRFSAERTGGSVSTLTIQRTQQEDSAVYLCASSRYWTSGQSTDTQYFGPGTRLTVL.

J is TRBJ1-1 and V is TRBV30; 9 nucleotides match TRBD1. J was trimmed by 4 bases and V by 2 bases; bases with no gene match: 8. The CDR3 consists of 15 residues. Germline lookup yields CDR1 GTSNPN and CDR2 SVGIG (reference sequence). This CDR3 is CAWSIRGQGSTEAFF. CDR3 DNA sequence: TGTGCCTGGAGTATCAGGGGACAGGGATCCACTGAAGCTTTCTTT.

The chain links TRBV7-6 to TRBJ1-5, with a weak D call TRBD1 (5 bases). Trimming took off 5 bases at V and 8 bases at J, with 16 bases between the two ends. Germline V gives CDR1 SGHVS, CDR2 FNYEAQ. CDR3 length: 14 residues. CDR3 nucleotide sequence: TGTGCCAGCAGCCCGGGGAGGGGCCGGGAGCCCCAGCATTTT. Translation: CASSPGRGREPQHF.

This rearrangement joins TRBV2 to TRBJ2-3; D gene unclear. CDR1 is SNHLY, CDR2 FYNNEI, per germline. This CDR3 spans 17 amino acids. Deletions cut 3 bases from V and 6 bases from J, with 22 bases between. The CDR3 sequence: CASSEKDGRDNTDTQYF. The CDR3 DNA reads TGTGCCAGCAGTGAGAAGGACGGGCGCGACAACACCGATACGCAGTATTTT.

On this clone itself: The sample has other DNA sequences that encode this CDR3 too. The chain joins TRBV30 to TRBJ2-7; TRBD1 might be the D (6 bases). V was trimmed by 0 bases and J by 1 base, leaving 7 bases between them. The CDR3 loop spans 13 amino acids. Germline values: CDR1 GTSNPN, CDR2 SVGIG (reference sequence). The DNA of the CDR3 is TGTGCCTGGAGTGTCGACAGGTCCTACGAGCAGTACTTC. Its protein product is CAWSVDRSYEQYF.

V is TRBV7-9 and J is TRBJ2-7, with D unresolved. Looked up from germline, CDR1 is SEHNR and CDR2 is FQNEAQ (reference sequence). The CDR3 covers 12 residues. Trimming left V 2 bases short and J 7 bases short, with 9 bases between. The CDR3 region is CASSLIGEEQYF. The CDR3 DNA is TGTGCCAGCAGCTTAATTGGGGAAGAGCAGTACTTC.

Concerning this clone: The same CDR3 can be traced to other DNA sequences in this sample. CDR3 residues: CASSLQIYNEQFF. The CDR3 region has the DNA TGTGCCAGCAGTTTGCAGATCTACAATGAGCAGTTCTTC. The rearrangement links TRBV6-5 to TRBJ2-1; D not resolved. CDR3 size: 13 residues. V was cut by 4 bases and J by 3 bases, with 7 bases left in between. The germline gives CDR1 MNHEY, CDR2 SVGAGI.

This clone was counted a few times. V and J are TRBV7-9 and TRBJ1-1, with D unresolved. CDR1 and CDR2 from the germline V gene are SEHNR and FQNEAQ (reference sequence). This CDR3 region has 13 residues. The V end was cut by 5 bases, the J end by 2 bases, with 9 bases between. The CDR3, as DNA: TGTGCCAGCAGCATGGACCCTAACACTGAAGCTTTCTTT. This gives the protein CASSMDPNTEAFF. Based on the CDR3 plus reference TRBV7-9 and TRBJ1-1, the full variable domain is DTGVSQNPRHKITKRGQNVTFRCDPISEHNRLYWYRQTLGQGPEFLTYFQNEAQLEKSRLLSDRFSAERPKGSFSTLEIQRTEQGDSAMYLCASSMDPNTEAFFGQGTRLTVV.

CDR3 sequence: CASSQRTDSHYEQYF. The CDR3 bases are TGCGCCAGCAGCCAAAGAACGGACAGCCACTACGAGCAGTACTTC. The V gene is TRBV4-1, the J gene TRBJ2-7; D is possibly TRBD1 (6 bases). CDR1 is MGHRA and CDR2 is YSYEKL in the germline V gene. This CDR3 has 15 amino acids. The V gene lost 2 bases and the J gene lost 3 bases, with 14 bases spanning the gap.

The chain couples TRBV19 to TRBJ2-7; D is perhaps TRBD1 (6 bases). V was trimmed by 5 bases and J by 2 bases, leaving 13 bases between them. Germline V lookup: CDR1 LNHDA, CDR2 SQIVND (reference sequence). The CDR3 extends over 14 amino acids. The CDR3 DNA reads TGTGCCAGTAGTTTCAAACAGGGAACCTACGAGCAGTACTTC. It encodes CASSFKQGTYEQYF.

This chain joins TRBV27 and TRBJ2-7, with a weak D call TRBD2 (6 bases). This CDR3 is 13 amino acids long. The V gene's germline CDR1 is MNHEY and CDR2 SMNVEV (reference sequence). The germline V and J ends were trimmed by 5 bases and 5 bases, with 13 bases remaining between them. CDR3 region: CASSGGLWDEQYF. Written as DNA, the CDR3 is TGTGCCAGCAGTGGAGGGCTCTGGGACGAGCAGTACTTC.

The CDR3 spells CARSLLGEGDGYTF. The CDR3 bases are TGTGCCCGGAGCCTACTAGGTGAGGGGGACGGCTACACCTTC. V and J are TRBV6-4 and TRBJ1-2; D may be TRBD1 (6 bases). Germline V gene sequence: CDR1 MRHNA, CDR2 SNTAGT. The CDR3 has 14 residues. The V and J ends lost 11 bases and 8 bases respectively, with 24 bases between them.

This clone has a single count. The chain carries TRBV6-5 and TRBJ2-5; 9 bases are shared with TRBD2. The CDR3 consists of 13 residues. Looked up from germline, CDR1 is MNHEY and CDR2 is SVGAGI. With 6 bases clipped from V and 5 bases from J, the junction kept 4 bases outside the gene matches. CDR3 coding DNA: TGTGCCAGCAGCCCTAGCGGGGTTGAGACCCAGTACTTC. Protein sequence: CASSPSGVETQYF.

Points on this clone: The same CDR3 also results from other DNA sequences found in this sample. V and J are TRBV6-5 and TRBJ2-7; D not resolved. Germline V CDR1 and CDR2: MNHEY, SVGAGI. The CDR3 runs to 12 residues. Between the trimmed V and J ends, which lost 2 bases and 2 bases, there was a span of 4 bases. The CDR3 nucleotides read TGTGCCAGCAGTTACCCGGCCTACGAGCAGTACTTC. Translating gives CASSYPAYEQYF.

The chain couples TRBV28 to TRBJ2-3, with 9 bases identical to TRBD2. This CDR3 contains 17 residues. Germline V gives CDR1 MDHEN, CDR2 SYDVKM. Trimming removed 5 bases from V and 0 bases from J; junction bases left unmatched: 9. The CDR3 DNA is TGTGCCAGCAGTCCACATATAGCGGGAGACAGCACAGATACGCAGTATTTT. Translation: CASSPHIAGDSTDTQYF. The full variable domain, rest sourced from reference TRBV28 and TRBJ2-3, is DVKVTQSSRYLVKRTGEKVFLECVQDMDHENMFWYRQDPGLGLRLIYFSYDVKMKEKGDIPEGYSVSREKKERFSLILESASTNQTSMYLCASSPHIAGDSTDTQYFGPGTRLTVL.

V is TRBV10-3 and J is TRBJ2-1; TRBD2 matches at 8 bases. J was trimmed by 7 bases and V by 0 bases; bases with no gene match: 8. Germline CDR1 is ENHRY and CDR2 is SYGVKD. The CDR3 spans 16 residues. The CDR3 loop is CAISESPAGDWNEQFF. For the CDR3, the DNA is TGTGCCATCAGTGAGTCCCCAGCGGGAGACTGGAATGAGCAGTTCTTC.

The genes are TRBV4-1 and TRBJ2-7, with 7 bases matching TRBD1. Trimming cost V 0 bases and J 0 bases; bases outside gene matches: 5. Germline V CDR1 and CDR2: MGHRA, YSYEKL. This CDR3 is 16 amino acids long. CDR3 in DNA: TGCGCCAGCAGCCAAGATGGGACAGTGAGCTCCTACGAGCAGTACTTC. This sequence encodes CASSQDGTVSSYEQYF.

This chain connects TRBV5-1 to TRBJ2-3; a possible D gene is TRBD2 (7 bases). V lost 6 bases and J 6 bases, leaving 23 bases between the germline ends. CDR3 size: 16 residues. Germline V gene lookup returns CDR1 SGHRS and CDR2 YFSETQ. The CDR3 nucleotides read TGCGCCAGCATTCCTACGGGGGGCGACCCCCTGGATACGCAGTATTTT. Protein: CASIPTGGDPLDTQYF.

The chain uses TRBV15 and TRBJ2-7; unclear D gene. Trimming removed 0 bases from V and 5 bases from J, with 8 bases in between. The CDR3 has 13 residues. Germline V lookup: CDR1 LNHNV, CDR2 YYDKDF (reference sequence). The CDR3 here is CATSRDRVDEQYF. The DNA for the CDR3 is TGTGCCACCAGCAGAGATCGCGTGGACGAGCAGTACTTC.

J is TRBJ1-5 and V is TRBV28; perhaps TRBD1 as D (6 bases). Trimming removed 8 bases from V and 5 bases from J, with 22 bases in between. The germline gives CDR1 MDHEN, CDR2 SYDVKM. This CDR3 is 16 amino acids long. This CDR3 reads CASSRGGQGWYQPQHF. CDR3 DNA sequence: TGTGCCAGCTCTCGTGGGGGGCAGGGGTGGTATCAGCCCCAGCATTTT.

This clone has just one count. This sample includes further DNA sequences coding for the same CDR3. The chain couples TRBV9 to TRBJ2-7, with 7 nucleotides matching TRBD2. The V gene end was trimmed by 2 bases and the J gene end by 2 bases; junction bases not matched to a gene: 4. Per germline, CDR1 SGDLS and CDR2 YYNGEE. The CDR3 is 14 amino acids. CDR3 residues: CASSVGGGTYEQYF. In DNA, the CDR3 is TGTGCCAGCAGCGTTGGCGGGGGAACCTACGAGCAGTACTTC.